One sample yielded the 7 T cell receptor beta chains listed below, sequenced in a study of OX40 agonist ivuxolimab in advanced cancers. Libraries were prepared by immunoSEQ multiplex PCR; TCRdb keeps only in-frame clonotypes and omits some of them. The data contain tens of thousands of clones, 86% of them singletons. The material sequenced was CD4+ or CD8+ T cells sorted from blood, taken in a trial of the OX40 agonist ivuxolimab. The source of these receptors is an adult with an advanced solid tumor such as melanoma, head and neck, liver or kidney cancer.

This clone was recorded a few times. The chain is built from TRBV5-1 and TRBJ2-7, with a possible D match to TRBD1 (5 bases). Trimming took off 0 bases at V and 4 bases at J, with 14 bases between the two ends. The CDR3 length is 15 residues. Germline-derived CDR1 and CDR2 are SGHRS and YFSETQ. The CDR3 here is CASSLEAGLGYEQYF. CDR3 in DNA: TGCGCCAGCAGCTTGGAGGCAGGGTTGGGGTACGAGCAGTACTTC.

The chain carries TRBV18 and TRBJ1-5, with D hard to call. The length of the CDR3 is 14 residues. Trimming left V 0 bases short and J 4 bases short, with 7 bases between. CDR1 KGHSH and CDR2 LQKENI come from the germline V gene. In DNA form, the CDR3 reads TGTGCCAGCTCACCACCGGCGAGTAATCAGCCCCAGCATTTT. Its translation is CASSPPASNQPQHF. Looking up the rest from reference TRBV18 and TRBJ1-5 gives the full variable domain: NAGVMQNPRHLVRRRGQEARLRCSPMKGHSHVYWYRQLPEEGLKFMVYLQKENIIDESGMPKERFSAEFPKEGPSILRIQQVVRGDSAAYFCASSPPASNQPQHFGDGTRLSIL.

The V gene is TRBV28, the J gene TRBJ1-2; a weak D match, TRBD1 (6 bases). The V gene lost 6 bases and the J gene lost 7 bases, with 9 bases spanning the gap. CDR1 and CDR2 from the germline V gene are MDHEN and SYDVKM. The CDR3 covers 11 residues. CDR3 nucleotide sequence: TGTGCCAGCAGGGACAGAGGTGGCTACACCTTC. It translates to CASRDRGGYTF.

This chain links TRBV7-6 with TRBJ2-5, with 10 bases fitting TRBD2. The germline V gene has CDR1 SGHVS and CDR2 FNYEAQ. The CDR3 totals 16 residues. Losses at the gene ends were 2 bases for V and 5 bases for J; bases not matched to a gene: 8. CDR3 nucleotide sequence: TGTGCCAGCAGCTTACTAAGCGGGAGGGCCGGGGAGACCCAGTACTTC. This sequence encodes CASSLLSGRAGETQYF.

Here the CDR3 reads CAWSVGAGAYNEQFF. The CDR3 region has the DNA TGTGCCTGGAGTGTAGGAGCGGGAGCCTACAATGAGCAGTTCTTC. J is TRBJ2-1 and V is TRBV30; 8 positions match TRBD2. V gave up 0 bases and J gave up 2 bases; unmatched junction bases: 3. Germline V lookup: CDR1 GTSNPN, CDR2 SVGIG (reference sequence). The CDR3 has 15 amino acids.

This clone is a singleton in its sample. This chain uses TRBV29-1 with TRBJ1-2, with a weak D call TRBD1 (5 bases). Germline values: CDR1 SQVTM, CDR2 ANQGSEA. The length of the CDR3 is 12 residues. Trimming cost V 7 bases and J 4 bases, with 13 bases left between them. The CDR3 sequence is CSGTQGSYGYTF. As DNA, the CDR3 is TGCAGCGGTACCCAGGGTAGCTATGGCTACACCTTC.

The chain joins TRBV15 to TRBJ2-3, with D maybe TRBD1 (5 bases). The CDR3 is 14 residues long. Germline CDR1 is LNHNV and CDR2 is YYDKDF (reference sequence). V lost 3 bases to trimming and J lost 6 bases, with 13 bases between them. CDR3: CATSSSGGADTQYF. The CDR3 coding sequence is TGTGCCACCAGCAGCTCCGGTGGGGCGGATACGCAGTATTTT.